Given below is one T cell receptor beta chain in context. It lacks a known antigen. The sample holds no much larger clone one base away, and base qualities are not on file. TCR CDR3 regions were amplified from genomic DNA by multiplex PCR using the deep immunoSEQ assay. Extracted genomic DNA from each cell subset was spread evenly across all wells of several immunoSEQ 96-well plates, with each plate serving as a replicate. For sorted subsets, each replicate PCR was loaded with about 200 ng genomic DNA, equivalent to roughly 30,000 T cell genomes. Purified libraries were measured with a Qubit 3.0 fluorometer, size-checked on a Bioanalyzer 2100, and measured again with the KAPA Library Quantification kit. A separate single-read 150-cycle Illumina NextSeq 550 flow cell was used to sequence each immunoSEQ 96-well plate. On the authors' methods: Because only junctional sequences without quality scores were contained in the immunoSEQ output, filtering matching that applied to full-length reads could not be performed. Sequences were annotated with PyIR, a Python wrapper for IgBLAST v1.9, using IMGT germline references to assign V/J genes and CDR3. Reads with weak V/J assignments (E-value above 1e-6), missing CDR3, stop codons, out-of-frame junctions, or ambiguous translated residues were removed. V3J clonotypes were defined as sequences sharing the same inferred V gene, J gene, and CDR3 amino acid sequence. To compute the percentage overlap between repertoires, the number of shared unique clonotypes was divided by the size of the smaller repertoire. Three approaches were used to assess repertoire richness: RTK rarefaction, the Chao1 estimator, and Recon v2.1 estimates of unobserved clonotypes. Generation probabilities for all TCRbeta clonotypes obtained by the gDNA method from a handful of donors were computed using OLGA. Sourced from immuneACCESS, this table was stored by TCRdb with only in-frame sequences that have V and J called. A share of the clones is absent; for the studies checked, an unresolved V gene accounts for under half, and the remainder has no known explanation. V, J and clone size are taken as reported in that table, and D and trimming were inferred from the DNA itself. The sample data list some 2 million clones, and about 95% of these were observed just once. Of the sample, roughly 1% falls within the top ten clones.

The data were obtained in a study of shared clonotypes between healthy human individuals (dated by TCRdb to the early 2020s). General notes on the study: The cohort comprised a couple of women and a few men aged 18 to 49 years. To increase sequencing depth and limit assay-specific biases, different laboratories used diverse techniques to prepare libraries and sequence TCR repertoires. Between about 0.8 and 9.5 billion PBMCs per donor were obtained by leukapheresis. To estimate repertoire size and how much clonotype sharing occurs between individuals, the study deeply sequenced the blood TCR repertoires of about 5 healthy adults. Per donor, three plates each were used for CD4 naive and CD4 memory, two for CD8 naive, and one for CD8 memory. The research as a whole found: Pairwise subsampling indicated that sequencing depth was expected to affect the degree of clonotype sharing among donors. Naive subsets generally had larger estimated clonotype richness than memory subsets did. About 4.5% of naive CD4, 3% to 3.5% of naive CD8, 2.3% of memory CD4, and 0.35% to 0.4% of memory CD8 clonotypes were shared across several donors. Compared with non-shared clonotypes, clonotypes shared by all four sorted-subset donors had higher generation probabilities. Sampling was restricted to blood, and TCR repertoires in tissues likely differ from the TCR repertoires found in blood. Because the study included a small number of donors, the genetic and exposure-history diversity represented was limited. Even with the large sequencing depth, rarefaction of the sorted-subset datasets indicated that sequencing was incomplete.

Measured from the cysteine to the phenylalanine, the CDR3 is 14 residues long. Kept here is only the CDR3 DNA, which spans 42 bases and is read in frame from base 1. Relative to germline, V is 8 bases shorter and J is 2 bases shorter, with 16 bases between their ends. CDR1 and CDR2 were assigned from the germline V gene as KGHSH and LQKENI. CD8 naive samples were CD45RO-negative cells positively selected for CCR7, giving a CD45RA+CCR7+ population that excluded TemRA cells. The donors were healthy, HIV-negative adults with no recently reported acute infections or vaccinations. All donors were Caucasian adults living in Nashville, Tennessee, USA. Blood was obtained by leukapheresis, after which PBMCs were separated by Ficoll-Histopaque density gradient centrifugation and cryopreserved in liquid nitrogen vapor phase. Purity and quantity of every magnetically sorted T cell population were checked by analytical flow cytometry. Genomic DNA was isolated from every sorted fraction and measured by UV absorbance on a Nanodrop 2000c.

Sequenced sample: naive CD8+ T cells sorted from blood. Per the publication, the cell subset or site label means: CD45RA+CCR7+. The chain was built from TRBV18 and TRBJ2-7, and the D gene may be TRBD1, 6 bases matching. The sequence was collected from a man between 18 and 29 years old in good health. CDR3 loop: CASQAGRGPYEQYF. The bases are TGTGCCAGCCAGGCCGGCAGGGGCCCCTACGAGCAGTACTTC.